The clone carrying this T cell receptor beta chain was detected once. The sample is drawn from a study of blood T cell repertoires in COVID-19. About the study: Sources were T cells, B-cell-depleted T cells, or PBMCs; the material itself was cDNA or gDNA.

Assay: immunoSEQ multiplex PCR; the TCRdb copy retains only in-frame clones and omits some. The sample comprises about 140,000 clones, approximately 80% of which are singletons, and around 3.4% rests with the top ten. The junction had 4 bases not matched to a gene; V was cut back by 4 bases and J by 4 bases. Germline CDR1 LGHNA, CDR2 YSLEER. This CDR3 has 16 amino acids. The sequence was collected from a man between 65 and 85 years old who had recovered from COVID-19. The specimen was peripheral blood. The genes are TRBV4-3 and TRBJ2-1; TRBD2 matches 13 bases. The CDR3 DNA follows: TGCGCCAGCAGCCCAGCGACTAGCGGGAGGTACAATGAGCAGTTCTTC. The encoded protein is CASSPATSGRYNEQFF.